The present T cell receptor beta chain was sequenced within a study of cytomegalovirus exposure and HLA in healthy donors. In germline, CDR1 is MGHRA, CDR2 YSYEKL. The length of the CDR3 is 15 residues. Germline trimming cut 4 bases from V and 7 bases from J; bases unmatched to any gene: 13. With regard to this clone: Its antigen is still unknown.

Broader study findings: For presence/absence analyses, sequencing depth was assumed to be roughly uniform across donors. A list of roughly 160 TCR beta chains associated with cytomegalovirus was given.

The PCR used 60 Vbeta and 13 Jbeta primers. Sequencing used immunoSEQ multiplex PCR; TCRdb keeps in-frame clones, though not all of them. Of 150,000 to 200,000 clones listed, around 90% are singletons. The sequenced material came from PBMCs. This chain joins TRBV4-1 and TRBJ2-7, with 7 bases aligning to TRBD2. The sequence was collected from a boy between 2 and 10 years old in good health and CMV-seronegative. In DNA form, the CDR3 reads TGCGCCAGCAGCCGGGGGGGGTTTACTGCGAGAGAGCAGTACTTC. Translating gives CASSRGGFTAREQYF.